Following are 8 T cell receptor beta chains from one sample sequenced in a study of T cells in localized non-small cell lung cancer. Produced via immunoSEQ multiplex PCR; TCRdb's table is partial and in-frame only. The sample holds more than 12,000 clones, around 81% seen once. Sequencing used peripheral blood, obtained before any cancer treatment. Source of these receptors: a female donor over 55 with stage I squamous cell lung carcinoma.

V usage is TRBV27 and J usage is TRBJ1-4; no definite D call. The V end lost 2 bases, the J end lost 3 bases, and 16 bases lay between the germline ends. The CDR3 runs to 17 residues. The germline V gene encodes CDR1 MNHEY and CDR2 SMNVEV (reference sequence). Written as DNA, the CDR3 is TGTGCCAGCAGTTTAGGGGAAGCAACACTAGCTAATGAAAAACTGTTTTTT. This encodes CASSLGEATLANEKLFF.

V gene TRBV27 combines with J gene TRBJ1-6; weak D call: TRBD1 (6 bases). Germline V CDR1 and CDR2: MNHEY, SMNVEV (reference sequence). Trimming took off 5 bases at V and 4 bases at J, with 21 bases between the two ends. There are 18 residues in the CDR3. CDR3 DNA sequence: TGTGCCAGCAGTCGGGGGGGGCAGGCCGCAATTTATAATTCACCCCTCCACTTT. It specifies CASSRGGQAAIYNSPLHF.

Only one count was recorded for this clone. The rearrangement joins TRBV7-2 to TRBJ1-2; TRBD1 aligns across 12 bases. CDR1 is SGHTA and CDR2 is FQGNSA in the germline V gene. The length of the CDR3 is 15 residues. The ends lost 8 bases at V and 8 bases at J; junction bases unmatched: 12. CDR3 region: CASGKPGQGATGYTF. DNA of the CDR3: TGTGCCAGCGGAAAACCGGGACAGGGGGCAACAGGCTACACCTTC.

The J gene is TRBJ2-7, the V gene TRBV5-1; 8 bases map to TRBD1. The germline V gene has CDR1 SGHRS and CDR2 YFSETQ. The CDR3 runs to 14 residues. J gave up 2 bases and V 4 bases, and 5 bases lay outside the gene matches. For the CDR3, the DNA is TGCGCCAGCAGCCCGCAGGGGGCCACCTACGAGCAGTACTTC. Protein: CASSPQGATYEQYF.

This clone was recorded once. This chain connects TRBV5-6 to TRBJ2-5; 8 nucleotides align to TRBD1. The CDR3 consists of 16 residues. V lost 4 bases to trimming and J lost 3 bases; unmatched junction nucleotides: 11. CDR1 and CDR2 from the germline V gene are SGHDT and YYEEEE. The CDR3, as DNA: TGTGCCAGCAGCCCCGATGGAGGGACAGGAGAAGAGACCCAGTACTTC. It yields the protein CASSPDGGTGEETQYF.

This chain links TRBV19 with TRBJ1-4, with 8 bases lining up with TRBD1. V lost 6 bases, J lost 8 bases, and 8 bases stayed unmatched. The CDR3 is 14 amino acids. Germline CDR1 LNHDA, CDR2 SQIVND (reference sequence). The CDR3 spells CASSPNRGSEKLFF. In nucleotides, the CDR3 is TGTGCCAGTAGCCCTAACAGGGGGTCGGAAAAACTGTTTTTT.

The chain combines TRBV7-9 with TRBJ1-2; D call uncertain. Germline-derived CDR1 and CDR2 are SEHNR and FQNEAQ (reference sequence). Trimming stripped 3 bases from V and 4 bases from J, with 12 bases between. This CDR3 is built from 14 residues. The CDR3: CASSFYSGAYGYTF. The CDR3 bases are TGTGCCAGCAGCTTCTACTCGGGCGCCTATGGCTACACCTTC.

This clone was seen just once. The V and J genes are TRBV7-2 and TRBJ1-2; no clear D. The CDR3 is 12 residues long. Looked up from germline, CDR1 is SGHTA and CDR2 is FQGNSA. V gave up 1 base and J gave up 7 bases, with 7 bases separating them. As DNA, the CDR3 is TGTGCCAGCAGCTTAGAGGTCGGTGGCTACACCTTC. As protein: CASSLEVGGYTF.